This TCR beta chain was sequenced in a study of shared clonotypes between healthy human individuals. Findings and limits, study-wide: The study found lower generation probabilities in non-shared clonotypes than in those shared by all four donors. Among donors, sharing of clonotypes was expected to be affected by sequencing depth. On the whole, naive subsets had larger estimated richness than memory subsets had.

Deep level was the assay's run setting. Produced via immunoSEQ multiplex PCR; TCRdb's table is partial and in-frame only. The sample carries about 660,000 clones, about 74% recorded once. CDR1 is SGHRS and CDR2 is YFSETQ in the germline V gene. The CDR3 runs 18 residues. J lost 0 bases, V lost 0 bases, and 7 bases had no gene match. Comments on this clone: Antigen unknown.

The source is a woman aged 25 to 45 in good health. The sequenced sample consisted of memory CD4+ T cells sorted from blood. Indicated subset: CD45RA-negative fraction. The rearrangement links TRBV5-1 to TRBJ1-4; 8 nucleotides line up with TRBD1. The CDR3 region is CASSLGAGGFSTNEKLFF. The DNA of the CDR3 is TGCGCCAGCAGCTTGGGGGCAGGGGGCTTTTCAACTAATGAAAAACTGTTTTTT.